This entry lists 28 T cell receptor beta chains sequenced from one sample in a study of radiation and T cells in renal cell carcinoma. Treatment reported: treatment-naive control, cytoreductive nephrectomy. Repertoires were generated with immunoSEQ multiplex PCR, while TCRdb's copy carries only in-frame clones and drops some. The data contain about 25,000 clones, 58% of them seen just once; the ten biggest clones take up roughly 23%. The sequencing here drew on tumor tissue, taken from a patient whose treatment was nephrectomy without radiotherapy. The receptors shown here come from a man aged 40-49 years with renal cell carcinoma.

The chain employs TRBV28 and TRBJ1-1; tentative D call: TRBD1 (6 bases). Germline CDR1 and CDR2: MDHEN and SYDVKM. This CDR3 is built from 14 residues. Trimming removed 5 bases at V and 2 bases at J, with 12 bases between. CDR3 DNA: TGTGCCAGCAGTAGGGGGGGGATAAACACTGAAGCTTTCTTT. It is translated as CASSRGGINTEAFF. Filled out from reference TRBV28 and TRBJ1-1, the complete variable domain reads DVKVTQSSRYLVKRTGEKVFLECVQDMDHENMFWYRQDPGLGLRLIYFSYDVKMKEKGDIPEGYSVSREKKERFSLILESASTNQTSMYLCASSRGGINTEAFFGQGTRLTVV.

This clone occurred a few times. The genes are TRBV4-3 and TRBJ1-1, with D perhaps TRBD1 (5 bases). Trimming took off 0 bases at V and 1 base at J, with 18 bases between the two ends. CDR1 and CDR2 from the germline V gene are LGHNA and YSLEER. The CDR3 loop spans 18 amino acids. CDR3 loop: CASSQDHEGNRRNTEAFF. CDR3 coding DNA: TGCGCCAGCAGCCAAGATCATGAGGGAAACAGGAGGAACACTGAAGCTTTCTTT.

The chain uses TRBV4-2 and TRBJ2-1, with 8 bases identical to TRBD2. V trimming: 3 bases; J trimming: 6 bases; junction bases outside the gene matches: 16. Germline V gives CDR1 LGHNA, CDR2 YNFKEQ. The CDR3 covers 18 residues. Written as DNA, the CDR3 is TGTGCCAGCAGCCAGTTGGGAGTAGCAGCGGGGGTCCTCAATGAGCAGTTCTTC. Translation gives CASSQLGVAAGVLNEQFF.

This clone was seen once. The chain combines TRBV2 with TRBJ2-7, with D hard to call. This CDR3 spans 12 amino acids. Per germline, CDR1 SNHLY and CDR2 FYNNEI. The V and J ends lost 6 bases and 8 bases respectively, with 14 bases between them. CDR3 DNA: TGTGCCAGCAGCGGGTGGGTACAAAAGCAGTACGTC. Translating gives CASSGWVQKQYV.

V and J are TRBV9 and TRBJ1-6, with D possibly TRBD1 on 5 matching bases. This CDR3 has 14 amino acids. Trimming took 2 bases from V and 8 from J, leaving 11 bases between them. CDR1 SGDLS and CDR2 YYNGEE come from the germline V gene. The CDR3, as DNA: TGTGCCAGCAGCGTGGGGACGGAACATTCACCCCTCCACTTT. Protein: CASSVGTEHSPLHF. The full variable domain, rest sourced from reference TRBV9 and TRBJ1-6, is DSGVTQTPKHLITATGQRVTLRCSPRSGDLSVYWYQQSLDQGLQFLIQYYNGEERAKGNILERFSAQQFPDLHSELNLSSLELGDSALYFCASSVGTEHSPLHFGNGTRLTVT.

This clone was seen a single time. The V call is TRBV6-1, the J call TRBJ1-4; D gene uncertain. The germline V gene has CDR1 MNHNS and CDR2 SASEGT. The CDR3 totals 16 residues. V was clipped by 2 bases and J by 0 bases, with 10 bases between them. For the CDR3, the DNA is TGTGCCAGCAGTGAAATGAGCGCTGCAACTAATGAAAAACTGTTTTTT. This gives the protein CASSEMSAATNEKLFF.

This clone was seen more than once but under ten times. This rearrangement joins TRBV7-2 to TRBJ1-1; D not resolved. CDR3 length: 13 residues. Germline CDR1 SGHTA, CDR2 FQGNSA. V lost 1 base to trimming and J lost 1 base, with 4 bases between them. This CDR3 is CASSLGENTEAFF. CDR3 in DNA: TGTGCCAGCAGCTTAGGCGAGAACACTGAAGCTTTCTTT.

This clone is medium-sized in the sample. The J gene is TRBJ1-6, the V gene TRBV5-6; no firm D call. Trimming removed 1 base at V and 7 bases at J, with 12 bases between. Germline V gene data show CDR1 as SGHDT and CDR2 as YYEEEE. This CDR3 region has 15 residues. The CDR3 loop is CASSLNTARNSPLHF. Here the CDR3 DNA reads TGTGCCAGCAGCTTGAATACGGCGAGGAATTCACCCCTCCACTTT.

V is TRBV6-1 and J is TRBJ1-5; unclear D gene. CDR1 and CDR2 from the germline V gene are MNHNS and SASEGT. Trimming took off 2 bases at V and 4 bases at J, with 12 bases between the two ends. CDR3 length: 15 amino acids. CDR3: CASSEQVAINQPQHF. The DNA of the CDR3 is TGTGCCAGCAGTGAACAGGTCGCGATTAATCAGCCCCAGCATTTT.

This chain links TRBV12-2 with TRBJ2-1; TRBD1, the table's D call, lacks a check against the DNA. TRBV12-2 is assigned pseudogene status. The CDR3 runs 14 residues. CDR3 coding DNA: TGTGCAAGTCGCTTAAATAGGCAGGTGAATGAGCAGTTCTTC. Encoded protein: CASRLNRQVNEQFF.

Judged by abundance, this clone is medium-sized. The rearrangement uses TRBV28 and TRBJ1-5, with TRBD1 identical over 9 bases. Trimming took 5 bases from V and 4 from J; bases not matched to a gene: 9. Germline V gene sequence: CDR1 MDHEN, CDR2 SYDVKM. The CDR3 is made up of 16 amino acids. This CDR3 reads CASSPFEGTGNQPQHF. The CDR3 DNA reads TGTGCCAGCAGTCCTTTTGAAGGGACAGGGAATCAGCCCCAGCATTTT.

The J gene is TRBJ2-7, the V gene TRBV27; 8 bases are a match to TRBD1. The germline gives CDR1 MNHEY, CDR2 SMNVEV (reference sequence). J lost 0 bases, V lost 0 bases, and 10 bases had no gene match. This CDR3 spans 18 amino acids. CDR3 DNA sequence: TGTGCCAGCAGTTTATCGTTTCCGGGACAGGCTTCCTCCTACGAGCAGTACTTC. Protein sequence: CASSLSFPGQASSYEQYF.

The chain couples TRBV11-2 to TRBJ1-1; D is perhaps TRBD1 (5 bases). This CDR3 has 14 residues. Germline CDR1 and CDR2: SGHAT and FQNNGV. V lost 5 bases and J 5 bases, leaving 15 bases between the germline ends. CDR3 sequence (DNA): TGTGCCAGCAGCCCTAGACAGTTAGGGACTGAAGCTTTCTTT. Residues: CASSPRQLGTEAFF.

The chain combines TRBV28 with TRBJ2-4, with D possibly matching TRBD2 (6 bases). The V and J ends lost 10 bases and 9 bases respectively, with 19 bases between them. Germline V gene lookup returns CDR1 MDHEN and CDR2 SYDVKM. The CDR3 length is 13 residues. CDR3 bases: TGTGCCACCGGGGGAAACCAATTCGGCATTCAGTACTTC. Its protein is CATGGNQFGIQYF.

This clone was seen a handful of times. V usage is TRBV10-1 and J usage is TRBJ1-1, with a tentative D call TRBD1 (6 bases). Germline V lookup: CDR1 WNHNN, CDR2 SYGVQD (reference sequence). V lost 5 bases and J 5 bases, leaving 18 bases between the germline ends. The CDR3 has 15 amino acids. The CDR3 sequence is CASSPNTGRGTEAFF. The DNA for the CDR3 is TGCGCCAGCAGTCCCAATACAGGGAGGGGGACTGAAGCTTTCTTT.

V and J are TRBV5-1 and TRBJ1-1; D not resolved. The CDR3 has 13 residues. V was trimmed by 6 bases and J by 3 bases, leaving 12 bases between them. The germline CDR1 and CDR2 sequences are SGHRS and YFSETQ. CDR3 amino acids: CASTDRKHTEAFF. CDR3 sequence (DNA): TGCGCCAGCACGGATCGGAAGCACACTGAAGCTTTCTTT.

This clone was seen a handful of times. The chain employs TRBV5-1 and TRBJ2-2; 7 nucleotides agree with TRBD1. Per germline, CDR1 SGHRS and CDR2 YFSETQ. This CDR3 region has 15 residues. Trimming cost V 3 bases and J 2 bases; bases outside gene matches: 4. CDR3 in DNA: TGCGCCAGCAGCTGGGGGACAGTTAACACCGGGGAGCTGTTTTTT. As protein: CASSWGTVNTGELFF.

This chain joins TRBV18 and TRBJ2-7; 8 nucleotides align to TRBD1. CDR1 is KGHSH, CDR2 LQKENI, per germline. The CDR3 is 14 amino acids. The ends lost 1 base at V and 2 bases at J; junction bases unmatched: 1. The CDR3 sequence is CASSPQDRAYEQYV. As DNA, the CDR3 is TGTGCCAGCTCACCACAGGACAGGGCCTACGAGCAGTACGTC.

This clone has only a few counts. This sequence joins TRBV30 and TRBJ1-5; TRBD1 might be the D (6 bases). Trimming cost V 1 base and J 6 bases, with 13 bases left between them. Germline assignment: CDR1 GTSNPN and CDR2 SVGIG (reference sequence). The CDR3 consists of 14 residues. The CDR3 reads CAWSGTGGGQPQHF. Here the CDR3 DNA reads TGTGCCTGGAGTGGGACCGGGGGCGGTCAGCCCCAGCATTTT.

The J gene is TRBJ2-2, the V gene TRBV5-1; 8 bases are a match to TRBD2. CDR1 and CDR2 (germline): SGHRS, YFSETQ. The CDR3 extends over 15 amino acids. The ends lost 0 bases at V and 7 bases at J; junction bases unmatched: 5. The CDR3 bases are TGCGCCAGCAGCTTGGACGGGAGGGCCATCGGGGAGCTGTTTTTT. Translation gives CASSLDGRAIGELFF.

The chain links TRBV7-2 to TRBJ2-3; D call uncertain. CDR1 is SGHTA and CDR2 is FQGNSA in the germline V gene. V was trimmed by 2 bases and J by 2 bases, leaving 8 bases between them. The CDR3 has 14 amino acids. Here the CDR3 reads CASSLRRHTDTQYF. CDR3 coding DNA: TGTGCCAGCAGCTTACGGCGACACACAGATACGCAGTATTTT.

This chain connects TRBV28 to TRBJ2-5; D call uncertain. The germline V and J ends were trimmed by 7 bases and 1 base, with 10 bases remaining between them. The CDR3 is 13 residues long. Germline values: CDR1 MDHEN, CDR2 SYDVKM. In DNA, the CDR3 is TGTGCCAGCACCCCCGCGGCCCAAGAGACCCAGTACTTC. Protein: CASTPAAQETQYF.

This clone has a handful of counts. This chain links TRBV11-2 with TRBJ1-2; D gene ambiguous. The CDR3 length is 13 residues. Germline CDR1 is SGHAT and CDR2 is FQNNGV. V shed 4 bases and J shed 2 bases, with 8 bases lying between them. CDR3 in DNA: TGTGCCAGCAGCTCTCAGGCAAACTATGGCTACACCTTC. The encoded protein is CASSSQANYGYTF. The variable domain in full, completed from reference TRBV11-2 and TRBJ1-2, reads EAGVAQSPRYKIIEKRQSVAFWCNPISGHATLYWYQQILGQGPKLLIQFQNNGVVDDSQLPKDRFSAERLKGVDSTLKIQPAKLEDSAVYLCASSSQANYGYTFGSGTRLTVV.

In this sample, this clone turned up once. The rearrangement links TRBV28 to TRBJ2-1, with D perhaps TRBD2 (5 bases). CDR1 is MDHEN, CDR2 SYDVKM, per germline. The CDR3 contains 13 residues. V gave up 7 bases and J gave up 7 bases, with 14 bases separating them. The chain's CDR3 is CASKEVGWNEQFF. CDR3 DNA sequence: TGTGCCAGCAAGGAGGTTGGTTGGAATGAGCAGTTCTTC.

The rearrangement uses TRBV5-1 and TRBJ2-7, with 7 bases identical to TRBD1. The CDR3 is made up of 14 amino acids. Trimming took 1 base from V and 2 from J; bases not matched to a gene: 3. CDR1 SGHRS and CDR2 YFSETQ come from the germline V gene. The CDR3 coding sequence is TGCGCCAGCAGCTTGTCCACAGGGGCCTACGAGCAGTACGTC. As protein: CASSLSTGAYEQYV.

This clone was seen more than once but under ten times. The V and J genes are TRBV7-6 and TRBJ2-1; D is perhaps TRBD1 (5 bases). Germline V gene sequence: CDR1 SGHVS, CDR2 FNYEAQ. CDR3 length: 12 amino acids. Deletions cut 5 bases from V and 8 bases from J, with 10 bases between. The CDR3 region is CASSGQLDEQFF. Written as DNA, the CDR3 is TGTGCCAGCAGCGGACAACTCGATGAGCAGTTCTTC. Full variable domain (rest looked up from reference TRBV7-6 and TRBJ2-1): GAGVSQSPRYKVTKRGQDVALRCDPISGHVSLYWYRQALGQGPEFLTYFNYEAQQDKSGLPNDRFSAERPEGSISTLTIQRTEQRDSAMYRCASSGQLDEQFFGPGTRLTVL.

The V call is TRBV4-2, the J call TRBJ1-6; 8 nucleotides align to TRBD1. The CDR3 has 17 amino acids. Germline CDR1 is LGHNA and CDR2 is YNFKEQ. V lost 3 bases, J lost 7 bases, and 11 bases stayed unmatched. The CDR3 loop is CASSQPVGQGGNSPLHF. In DNA, the CDR3 is TGTGCCAGCAGCCAGCCCGTAGGACAGGGTGGAAATTCACCCCTCCACTTT.

This clone has only one observation. J is TRBJ2-7 and V is TRBV4-1; 8 bases align to TRBD1. The CDR3 length is 19 residues. Looked up from germline, CDR1 is MGHRA and CDR2 is YSYEKL. The ends lost 2 bases at V and 7 bases at J; junction bases unmatched: 22. The CDR3 nucleotides are TGCGCCAGCAGCCAACCTGGGCTCCGGGACAGGCAAACTACGGGAGAGCAGTACTTC. The encoded protein is CASSQPGLRDRQTTGEQYF.